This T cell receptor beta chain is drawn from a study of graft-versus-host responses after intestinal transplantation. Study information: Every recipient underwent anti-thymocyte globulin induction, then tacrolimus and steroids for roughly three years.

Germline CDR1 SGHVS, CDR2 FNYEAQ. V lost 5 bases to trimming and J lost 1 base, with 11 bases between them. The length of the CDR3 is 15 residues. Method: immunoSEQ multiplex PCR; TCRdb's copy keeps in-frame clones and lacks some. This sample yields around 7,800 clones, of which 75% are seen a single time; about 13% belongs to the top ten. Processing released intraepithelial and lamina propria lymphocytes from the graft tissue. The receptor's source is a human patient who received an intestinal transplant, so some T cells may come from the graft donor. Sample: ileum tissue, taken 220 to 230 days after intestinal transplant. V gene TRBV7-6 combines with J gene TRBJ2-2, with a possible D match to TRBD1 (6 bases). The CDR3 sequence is CASSITGQNTGELFF. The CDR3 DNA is TGTGCCAGCAGCATCACGGGACAGAACACCGGGGAGCTGTTTTTT.